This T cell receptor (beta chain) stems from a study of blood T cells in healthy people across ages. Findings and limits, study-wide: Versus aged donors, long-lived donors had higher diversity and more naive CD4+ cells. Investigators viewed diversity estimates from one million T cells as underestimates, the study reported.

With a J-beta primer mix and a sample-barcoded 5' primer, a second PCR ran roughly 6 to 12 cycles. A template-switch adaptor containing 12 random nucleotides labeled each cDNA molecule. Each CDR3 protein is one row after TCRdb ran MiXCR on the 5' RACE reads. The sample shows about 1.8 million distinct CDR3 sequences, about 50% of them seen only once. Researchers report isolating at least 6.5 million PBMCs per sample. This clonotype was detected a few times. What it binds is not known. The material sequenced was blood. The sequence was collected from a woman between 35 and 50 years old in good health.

The CDR3 DNA sequence: TGTGCCAGCAGTTTTTCGGGGGCGGGGGCCAAAAACATTCAGTACTTC. Amino acid sequence: CASSFSGAGAKNIQYF. The genes are TRBV28 and TRBJ2-4; D possibly uses TRBD1 or TRBD2 (6 bases each). This CDR3 spans 16 amino acids. The ends were cut back, 3 bases at V and 1 base at J, with 13 bases in the middle. The V gene's germline CDR1 is MDHEN and CDR2 SYDVKM.